In its sample, the clone carrying this T cell receptor beta chain was seen a few times. Its antigen is unknown. Measured with immunoSEQ multiplex PCR; TCRdb has only the in-frame clones, and not every one. This table holds tens of thousands of clones, roughly 88% found once. The sample comes from a study of OX40 agonist ivuxolimab in advanced cancers. Background on the study: Patients received ivuxolimab, an intravenous treatment, every 2 weeks at 0.01 to 10 mg/kg. Study conclusions and caveats: Among T cells, CD8+ cells averaged more expanded clones than CD4+ cells.

There are 11 residues in the CDR3. V lost 5 bases and J 14 bases, leaving 15 bases between the germline ends. The sample consisted of CD4+ or CD8+ T cells sorted from blood, taken in a trial of the OX40 agonist ivuxolimab. This chain connects TRBV7-1 to TRBJ1-2; no reliable D call. TRBV7-1 is an ORF, with its function uncertain. The receptor comes from an adult with an advanced solid tumor such as melanoma, head and neck, liver or kidney cancer. The CDR3 DNA is TGTGCCAGCAGCCAAGCCGGGATTGGGACCTTC. This codes for CASSQAGIGTF.